This TCR beta chain was captured in a study of metastatic and nonmetastatic thyroid tumors. Across the study: Malignant thyroid and benign thyroid patients provided blood and tumor or nodule tissue whose repertoires were compared.

Each patient went into thyroid surgery without having received any treatment. With MiXCR, TCRdb reprocessed the PCR reads. The sample comprises around 34,000 clones, about 20% of which are singletons, and 8% rests with the top ten. The CDR3 sequence is 15 residues long. Trimming removed 5 bases from V and 0 bases from J, with 15 bases in between. Germline lookup yields CDR1 DFQATT and CDR2 SNEGSKA (reference sequence). V is TRBV20-1 and J is TRBJ2-3; D call uncertain. This TCR was recovered from a female donor with papillary thyroid cancer or a benign thyroid nodule (not recorded which). Some clones in this sample may be carry-over from other donors' samples. The sequenced sample consisted of blood. The CDR3 reads CSAHPPAPSTDTQYF. The CDR3 DNA reads as TGCAGTGCTCACCCTCCAGCACCTAGCACAGATACGCAGTATTTT.